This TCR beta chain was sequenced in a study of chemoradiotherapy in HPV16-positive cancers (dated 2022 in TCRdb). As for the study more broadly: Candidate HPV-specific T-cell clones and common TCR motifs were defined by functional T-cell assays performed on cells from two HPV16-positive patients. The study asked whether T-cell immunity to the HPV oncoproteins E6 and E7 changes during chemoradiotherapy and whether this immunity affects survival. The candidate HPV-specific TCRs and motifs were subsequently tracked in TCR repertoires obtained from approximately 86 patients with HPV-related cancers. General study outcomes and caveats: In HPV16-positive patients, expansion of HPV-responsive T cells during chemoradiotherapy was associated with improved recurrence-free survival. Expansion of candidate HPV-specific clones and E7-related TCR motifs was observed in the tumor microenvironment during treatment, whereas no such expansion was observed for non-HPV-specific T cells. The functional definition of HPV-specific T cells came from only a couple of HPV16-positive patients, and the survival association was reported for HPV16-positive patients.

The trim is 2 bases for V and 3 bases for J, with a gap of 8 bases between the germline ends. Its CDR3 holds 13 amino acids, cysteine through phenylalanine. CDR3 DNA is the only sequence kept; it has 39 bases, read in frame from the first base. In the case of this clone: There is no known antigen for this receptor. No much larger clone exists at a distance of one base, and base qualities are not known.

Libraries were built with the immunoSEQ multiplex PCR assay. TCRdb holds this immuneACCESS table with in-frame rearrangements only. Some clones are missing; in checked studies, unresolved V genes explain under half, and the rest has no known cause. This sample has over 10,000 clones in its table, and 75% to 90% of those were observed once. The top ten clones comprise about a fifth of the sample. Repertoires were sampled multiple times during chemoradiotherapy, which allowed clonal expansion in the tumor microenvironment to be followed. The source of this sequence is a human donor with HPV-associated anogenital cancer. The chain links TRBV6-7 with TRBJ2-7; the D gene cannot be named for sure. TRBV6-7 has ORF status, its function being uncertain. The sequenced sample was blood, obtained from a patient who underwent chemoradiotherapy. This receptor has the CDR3 CASSYGDLYEQYF. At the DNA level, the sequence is TGTGCCAGCAGTTACGGAGACCTCTACGAGCAGTACTTC.